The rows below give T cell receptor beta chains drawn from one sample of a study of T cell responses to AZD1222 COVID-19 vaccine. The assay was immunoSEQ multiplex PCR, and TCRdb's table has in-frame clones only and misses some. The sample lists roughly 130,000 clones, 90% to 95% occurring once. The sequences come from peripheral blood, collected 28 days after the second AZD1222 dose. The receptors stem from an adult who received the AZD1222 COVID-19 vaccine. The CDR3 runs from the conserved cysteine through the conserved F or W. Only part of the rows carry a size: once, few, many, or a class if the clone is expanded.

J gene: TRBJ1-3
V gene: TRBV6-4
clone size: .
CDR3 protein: CASRGTGKYTIYF

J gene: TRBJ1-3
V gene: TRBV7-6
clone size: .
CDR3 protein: CASSFNRGRGGNTIYF

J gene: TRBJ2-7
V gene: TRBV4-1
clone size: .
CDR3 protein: CASSQGHRSYEQYF

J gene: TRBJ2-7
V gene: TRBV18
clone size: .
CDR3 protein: CASSRTRASYEQYF

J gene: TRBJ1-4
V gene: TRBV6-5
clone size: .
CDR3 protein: CASRQTGGQNEKLFF

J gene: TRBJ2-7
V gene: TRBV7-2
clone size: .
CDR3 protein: CASSRDRGFYEQYF

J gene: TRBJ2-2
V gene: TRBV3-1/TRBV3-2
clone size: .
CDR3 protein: CASSQDRGDTGELFF

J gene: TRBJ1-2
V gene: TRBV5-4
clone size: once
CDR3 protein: CASSLTQGPVWGYTF

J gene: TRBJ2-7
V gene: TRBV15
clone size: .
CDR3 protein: CATSRGAGGPSEQYF

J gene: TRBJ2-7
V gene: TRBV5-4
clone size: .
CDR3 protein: CASSWEGFEQYF

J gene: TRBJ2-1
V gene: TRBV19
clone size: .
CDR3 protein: CASSIVGGYSYNEQFF

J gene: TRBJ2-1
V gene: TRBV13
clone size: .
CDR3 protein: CASSLFGRVDYNEQFF

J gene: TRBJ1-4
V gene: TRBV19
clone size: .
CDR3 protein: CASSNRGYATNEKLFF

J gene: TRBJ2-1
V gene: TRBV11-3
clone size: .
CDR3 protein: CASSSRPGNEQFF

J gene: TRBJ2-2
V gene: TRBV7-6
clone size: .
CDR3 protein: CASSRRRGEGTGELFF

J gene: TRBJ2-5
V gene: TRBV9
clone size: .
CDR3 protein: CASSVRGGETQYF

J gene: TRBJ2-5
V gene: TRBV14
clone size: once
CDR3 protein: CASSLEVGETQYF

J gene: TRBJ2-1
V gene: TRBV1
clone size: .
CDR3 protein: CTSSQVAGGASSYNEQFF

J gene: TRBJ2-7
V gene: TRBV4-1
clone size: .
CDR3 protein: CASSQTHTIEQYF

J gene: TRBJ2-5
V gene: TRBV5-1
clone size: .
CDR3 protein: CASSFSMETQYF

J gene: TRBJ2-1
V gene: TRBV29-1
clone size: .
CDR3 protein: CSVELGFEQFF

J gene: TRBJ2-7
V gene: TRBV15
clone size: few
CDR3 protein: CATSRDREMDEQYF

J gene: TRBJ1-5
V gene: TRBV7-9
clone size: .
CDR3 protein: CASSLGAGGNQPQHF

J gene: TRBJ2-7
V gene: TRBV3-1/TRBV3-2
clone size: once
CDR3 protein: CASSLLGGGRPSYEQYF

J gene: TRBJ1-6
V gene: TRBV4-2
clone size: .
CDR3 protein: CASSQGVNAGRGDNSPLHF

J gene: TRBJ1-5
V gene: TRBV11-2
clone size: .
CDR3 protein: CASSLGGQGPNQPQHF

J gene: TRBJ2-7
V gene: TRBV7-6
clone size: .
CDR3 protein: CASSFRQAPAYEQYF

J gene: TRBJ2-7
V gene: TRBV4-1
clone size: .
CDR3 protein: CASSQVESPRDEQYF

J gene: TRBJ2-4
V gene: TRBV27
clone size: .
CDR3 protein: CASSNRPGTGALAKNIQYF